This T cell receptor (beta chain) was retrieved from a study of T-cell reconstitution after alpha-beta-depleted transplantation in children. Whole-study findings and limits: Diversity of TCRbeta at day 60 was high in some patients, arising from surviving recipient T cells and thymic progenitors. Fresh T-cell production supplied most of the T-cell counts and diversity seen one year after transplant. Reported findings indicate that, about two months after transplant, alpha-beta T cells came from several hundred expanded clones, which were derived from non-depleted graft cells.

In this sample, this clonotype turned up a few times. What it binds is unknown. Preparation of the TCRbeta library used unique molecular identifiers. TCRdb re-analysed the PCR reads in MiXCR, keeping a single row per CDR3 protein. The table has about 140,000 distinct CDR3 sequences, more than 8% seen once. The TCR sequence derives from a female patient aged 2 to 10 who had a stem cell transplant for congenital amegakaryocytic thrombocytopenia, so the T cells may come from the graft donor. Material: PBMCs, mostly from graft donor cells, obtained 180 days after TCRalphabeta/CD19-depleted stem cell transplant.

The CDR3 loop is CAWTGALHTIYF. In DNA form, the CDR3 reads TGTGCCTGGACAGGGGCTCTGCACACCATATATTTT. V gene TRBV30 combines with J gene TRBJ1-3; D might be TRBD1 (6 bases). Germline V gene data show CDR1 as GTSNPN and CDR2 as SVGIG (reference sequence). V was trimmed by 4 bases and J by 8 bases, leaving 12 bases between them. The CDR3 runs to 12 residues.